This T cell receptor beta chain appears in the sequencing data of a study of shared T cell receptors in the human thymus. Generated by immunoSEQ multiplex PCR, the TCRdb table keeps only in-frame clones and is missing some. The sample contains 600,000 or so clones, approximately 87% of which appear only once. To note about this clone: This CDR3 is also generated by other DNA sequences in the sample.

V gave up 5 bases and J gave up 7 bases; unmatched junction bases: 12. This CDR3 has 17 residues. Germline CDR1 is MDHEN and CDR2 is SYDVKM. The same sample was also used in a study of human thymus T cells. That report adds: Having surgery to correct congenital heart defects, healthy Finnish infants acted as the donors. Resected material from corrective heart surgery provided the thymus tissue analysed. Repertoires sampled from thymus and blood appeared biased in V and J gene usage. There were highly overlapping thymic repertoires among unrelated individuals, as related research reported.

The J gene is TRBJ1-6, the V gene TRBV28, with 9 bases lining up with TRBD1. Sequencing was done on a sample of thymocytes. This clonotype was sampled from a boy in the first two years of life with a congenital heart defect. CDR3 loop: CASSLALRTGVNSPLHF. CDR3 nucleotide sequence: TGTGCCAGCAGTCTCGCACTAAGGACAGGGGTGAATTCACCCCTCCACTTT.